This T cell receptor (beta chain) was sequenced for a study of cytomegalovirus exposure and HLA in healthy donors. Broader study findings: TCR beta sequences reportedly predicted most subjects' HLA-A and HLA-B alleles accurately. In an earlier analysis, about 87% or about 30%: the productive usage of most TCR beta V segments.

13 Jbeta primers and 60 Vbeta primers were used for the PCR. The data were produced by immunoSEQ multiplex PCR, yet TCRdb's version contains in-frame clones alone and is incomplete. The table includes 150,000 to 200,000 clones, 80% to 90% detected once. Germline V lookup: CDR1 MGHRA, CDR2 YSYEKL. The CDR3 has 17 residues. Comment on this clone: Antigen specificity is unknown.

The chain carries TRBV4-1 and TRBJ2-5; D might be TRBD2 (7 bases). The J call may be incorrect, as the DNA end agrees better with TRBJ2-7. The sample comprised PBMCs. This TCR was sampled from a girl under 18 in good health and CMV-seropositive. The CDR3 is CASSHSRGDTGSYEQYF. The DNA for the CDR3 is TGCGCCAGCAGCCATTCTCGGGGGGATACAGGGAGCTACGAGCAGTACTTC.